The 32 T cell receptor beta chains given below trace back to one sample, sequenced in a study of blood T cell repertoires in COVID-19. Some clones are missing from TCRdb's copy, which holds only in-frame ones; the method was immunoSEQ multiplex PCR. The sample has about 130,000 clones, approximately 89% seen once. Sequencing was carried out using peripheral blood. All receptors derive from a woman in her 70s with COVID-19, enrolled during active disease.

This clone was seen a single time. This rearrangement joins TRBV5-1 to TRBJ2-1; 8 bases line up with TRBD2. The CDR3 loop spans 15 amino acids. J lost 7 bases, V lost 4 bases, and 10 bases had no gene match. CDR1 is SGHRS, CDR2 YFSETQ, per germline. The CDR3: CASSPMAGGGNEQFF. CDR3 sequence (DNA): TGCGCCAGCAGCCCCATGGCGGGGGGAGGTAATGAGCAGTTCTTC.

Written as DNA, the CDR3 is TGTGCCAGCAGCCAAGCCAGGGGGCCCATCACCCTCCACTTT. This gives the protein CASSQARGPITLHF. The chain has TRBV3-1 (or the pseudogene TRBV3-2) and TRBJ1-6; 8 bases fit TRBD1. The CDR3 runs 14 residues. The germline gives CDR1 LGHDT, CDR2 YNNKEL (reference sequence). The junction had 7 bases not matched to a gene; V was cut back by 1 base and J by 14 bases.

In its sample, this clone was seen once. V and J are TRBV19 and TRBJ1-2; 7 bases fit TRBD1. The germline CDR1 and CDR2 sequences are LNHDA and SQIVND (reference sequence). The CDR3 is made up of 16 amino acids. The trim removed 6 bases at V and 4 bases at J, leaving 14 bases unmatched. CDR3 in amino acids: CASSPRGGGPFYGYTF. CDR3 DNA sequence: TGTGCCAGTAGCCCCAGAGGAGGGGGCCCTTTCTATGGCTACACCTTC.

The chain combines TRBV7-8 with TRBJ2-5; 8 positions match TRBD1. This CDR3 is built from 17 residues. The V and J ends lost 1 base and 2 bases, in that order; junction bases with no gene match: 9. Germline CDR1 and CDR2: SGHVS and FQNEAQ. The DNA of the CDR3 is TGTGCCAGCAGCTTAGTGGGTGGACAGGGTGGTCAAGAGACCCAGTACTTC. Protein product: CASSLVGGQGGQETQYF.

The gene calls are TRBV10-3 and TRBJ2-7, with D possibly TRBD1 on 6 matching bases. The CDR3 consists of 13 residues. Trimming took off 8 bases at V and 3 bases at J, with 14 bases between the two ends. The germline V gene encodes CDR1 ENHRY and CDR2 SYGVKD. The CDR3 here is CAISTGQDYEQYF. The CDR3 nucleotides are TGTGCCATCTCGACAGGCCAAGACTACGAGCAGTACTTC.

This chain joins TRBV30 and TRBJ1-2, with 7 bases identical to TRBD1. Germline V gene lookup returns CDR1 GTSNPN and CDR2 SVGIG (reference sequence). The length of the CDR3 is 14 residues. V was pared by 3 bases and J by 1 base, with 5 bases of the junction left unmatched. The CDR3 is CAWRVQGINYGYTF. The CDR3 bases are TGTGCCTGGAGGGTACAGGGGATTAACTATGGCTACACCTTC.

In DNA form, the CDR3 reads TGTGCCAGCAGTTACCCGGGACAGGGGCATGAAAAACTGTTTTTT. This gives the protein CASSYPGQGHEKLFF. The chain is built from TRBV7-9 and TRBJ1-4, with 10 bases matching TRBD1. The CDR3 is 15 residues long. Germline loops: CDR1 SEHNR, CDR2 FQNEAQ (reference sequence). V gave up 6 bases and J gave up 6 bases; unmatched junction bases: 7.

The genes are TRBV6-5 and TRBJ1-1; the D gene is possibly TRBD1 (6 bases). The CDR3 is made up of 14 amino acids. Per the germline V gene, CDR1 is MNHEY and CDR2 is SVGAGI. V was clipped by 8 bases and J by 0 bases, with 13 bases between them. CDR3 sequence: CASYGQTMNTEAFF. The CDR3 DNA reads TGTGCCAGCTACGGACAGACCATGAACACTGAAGCTTTCTTT.

The genes are TRBV9 and TRBJ2-5; 7 positions agree with TRBD1. Trimming removed 2 bases from V and 2 bases from J; junction bases left unmatched: 3. CDR3 length: 14 residues. Germline CDR1 SGDLS, CDR2 YYNGEE. CDR3 sequence: CASSVGTVQETQYF. The CDR3 DNA sequence: TGTGCCAGCAGCGTCGGGACAGTGCAAGAGACCCAGTACTTC.

The rearrangement joins TRBV11-1 to TRBJ2-5, with 8 bases fitting TRBD1. V dropped 5 bases and J dropped 1; count of bases not matched to a gene: 3. Germline V lookup: CDR1 SGHAT, CDR2 FQDESV (reference sequence). There are 14 residues in the CDR3. CDR3 sequence reads: CASSDGTGQETQYF. CDR3 DNA sequence: TGTGCCAGCAGCGACGGGACAGGCCAAGAGACCCAGTACTTC.

The chain carries TRBV5-6 and TRBJ2-1, with 8 bases that match TRBD2. V lost 1 base and J lost 6; bases outside the gene matches: 9. Germline CDR1 reads SGHDT; CDR2 reads YYEEEE. CDR3 length: 16 residues. The CDR3 DNA is TGTGCCAGCAGCTTGAGAGGGAGCGGGGGAGGCAATGAGCAGTTCTTC. Amino acids: CASSLRGSGGGNEQFF.

The chain uses TRBV15 and TRBJ1-4, with TRBD1 matching 9 bases. The CDR3 is made up of 20 amino acids. Trimming removed 0 bases from V and 0 bases from J; junction bases left unmatched: 11. Looked up from germline, CDR1 is LNHNV and CDR2 is YYDKDF (reference sequence). The CDR3 sequence: CATSRDRKQGAIATNEKLFF. The DNA for the CDR3 is TGTGCCACCAGCAGAGATCGTAAACAGGGGGCTATTGCAACTAATGAAAAACTGTTTTTT.

The chain is built from TRBV3-1 (or the pseudogene TRBV3-2) and TRBJ1-6; 10 nucleotides line up with TRBD1. Per the germline V gene, CDR1 is LGHDT and CDR2 is YNNKEL (reference sequence). J lost 13 bases, V lost 1 base, and 10 bases had no gene match. The CDR3 extends over 16 amino acids. Here the CDR3 DNA reads TGTGCCAGCAGCCAAGTCCAGGGACAGGGGAACGGGCCCCTCCACTTT. Its protein product is CASSQVQGQGNGPLHF.

This chain uses TRBV28 with TRBJ2-1, with 12 bases identical to TRBD2. The CDR3 runs 17 residues. Germline V gene lookup returns CDR1 MDHEN and CDR2 SYDVKM. V lost 5 bases to trimming and J lost 7 bases; unmatched junction nucleotides: 12. This CDR3 reads CASSPSRTSGARNEQFF. CDR3 sequence (DNA): TGTGCCAGCAGTCCGAGCAGGACTAGCGGGGCCCGGAATGAGCAGTTCTTC.

This clone occurred a few times. The chain couples TRBV11-2 to TRBJ2-6, with 8 bases aligning to TRBD1. Germline loops: CDR1 SGHAT, CDR2 FQNNGV. V dropped 2 bases and J dropped 0; count of bases not matched to a gene: 6. The CDR3 loop spans 18 amino acids. In DNA form, the CDR3 reads TGTGCCAGCAGCTTACCCAGGGGGCCCAACTCTGGGGCCAACGTCCTGACTTTC. This gives the protein CASSLPRGPNSGANVLTF.

This rearrangement joins TRBV2 to TRBJ1-5, with a possible D match to TRBD1 (5 bases). The CDR3 consists of 15 residues. Trimming cost V 6 bases and J 6 bases, with 18 bases left between them. Germline V gene data show CDR1 as SNHLY and CDR2 as FYNNEI. CDR3 sequence reads: CASRPPLTEAQPQHF. DNA for the CDR3: TGTGCCAGCAGACCCCCCCTGACAGAGGCTCAGCCCCAGCATTTT.

This sequence joins TRBV30 and TRBJ1-1, with a tentative D call TRBD1 (5 bases). The V end lost 1 base, the J end lost 1 base, and 13 bases lay between the germline ends. Per the germline V gene, CDR1 is GTSNPN and CDR2 is SVGIG (reference sequence). This CDR3 spans 15 amino acids. As DNA, the CDR3 is TGTGCCTGGAGTGGCCTCAGGGTGGGGAACACTGAAGCTTTCTTT. It encodes CAWSGLRVGNTEAFF.

This clone occurred a few times. This chain joins TRBV12-3 or TRBV12-4 and TRBJ2-7; D perhaps matches TRBD2 (5 bases). Deletions cut 6 bases from V and 3 bases from J, with 6 bases between. The CDR3 sequence is 11 residues long. CDR3 coding DNA: TGTGCCAGCAGAGGAGGCTACGAGCAGTACTTC. Amino acid sequence: CASRGGYEQYF.

The chain has TRBV30 and TRBJ2-2; D remains ambiguous. The length of the CDR3 is 14 residues. Trimming pared 3 bases from V and 4 bases from J, leaving 12 bases between. Germline V lookup: CDR1 GTSNPN, CDR2 SVGIG (reference sequence). CDR3 bases: TGTGCCTGGAGGCCGGTCCCGAGCACCGGGGAGCTGTTTTTT. Its translation: CAWRPVPSTGELFF.

This rearrangement joins TRBV5-4 to TRBJ1-1; the D gene is possibly TRBD1 (5 bases). The germline V gene encodes CDR1 SGHNT and CDR2 YYREEE (reference sequence). V gave up 2 bases and J gave up 1 base, with 9 bases separating them. The CDR3 has 14 residues. The CDR3 DNA sequence: TGTGCCAGCAGCTTAATGACAGCGAACACTGAAGCTTTCTTT. Its translation: CASSLMTANTEAFF.

The V call is TRBV7-2, the J call TRBJ1-5, with D possibly matching TRBD1 (5 bases). Germline V gives CDR1 SGHTA, CDR2 FQGNSA. With 5 bases removed from V and 4 bases from J, the gap between germline ends came to 15 bases. There are 15 residues in the CDR3. The CDR3, as DNA: TGTGCCAGCAGCGCGAATGGACAACGAAATCAGCCCCAGCATTTT. This codes for CASSANGQRNQPQHF.

The chain uses TRBV6-1 and TRBJ1-1, with D perhaps matching TRBD1 (5 bases). V shed 2 bases and J shed 3 bases, with 7 bases lying between them. This CDR3 region has 13 residues. Germline CDR1 is MNHNS and CDR2 is SASEGT. The CDR3 coding sequence is TGTGCCAGCAGTGAAACCAGGGACACTGAAGCTTTCTTT. This sequence encodes CASSETRDTEAFF.

The rearrangement uses TRBV7-2 and TRBJ2-3; maybe TRBD2 (5 bases). The ends were cut back, 1 base at V and 4 bases at J, with 9 bases in the middle. Germline-derived CDR1 and CDR2 are SGHTA and FQGNSA. CDR3 size: 14 residues. The CDR3: CASSLVTRADTQYF. The CDR3 coding sequence is TGTGCCAGCAGCTTAGTCACGCGGGCAGATACGCAGTATTTT.

The rearrangement links TRBV4-2 to TRBJ2-3; 8 bases agree with TRBD2. Germline CDR1 LGHNA, CDR2 YNFKEQ. The V and J ends lost 1 base and 3 bases, in that order; junction bases with no gene match: 6. This CDR3 is 16 amino acids long. DNA for the CDR3: TGTGCCAGCAGCCAAGTGGGGCCGGGGGGGACAGATACGCAGTATTTT. Translation: CASSQVGPGGTDTQYF.

This clone was found once. The V call is TRBV5-1, the J call TRBJ1-6; D is undetermined. The germline V gene has CDR1 SGHRS and CDR2 YFSETQ. This CDR3 has 16 residues. V was clipped by 5 bases and J by 6 bases, with 18 bases between them. CDR3 region: CASRMATGEINSPLHF. CDR3 DNA: TGCGCCAGCAGAATGGCAACGGGTGAAATTAATTCACCCCTCCACTTT.

The rearrangement links TRBV20-1 to TRBJ2-7, with 8 bases that match TRBD2. CDR3 length: 15 amino acids. V trimming: 3 bases; J trimming: 0 bases; junction bases outside the gene matches: 7. The V gene's germline CDR1 is DFQATT and CDR2 SNEGSKA (reference sequence). DNA of the CDR3: TGCAGTGCTAGTATAGGCGGGGGGCTCTCCTACGAGCAGTACTTC. The encoded protein is CSASIGGGLSYEQYF.

The chain employs TRBV29-1 and TRBJ1-4; D perhaps matches TRBD1 (5 bases). This CDR3 is 13 amino acids long. Germline lookup yields CDR1 SQVTM and CDR2 ANQGSEA. Between the trimmed V and J ends, which lost 4 bases and 11 bases, there was a span of 17 bases. CDR3 loop: CSVVGGAGEKLFF. The CDR3 DNA follows: TGCAGCGTTGTAGGCGGGGCGGGTGAGAAACTGTTTTTT.

This clone was observed a single time. The rearrangement joins TRBV3-1 (or the pseudogene TRBV3-2) to TRBJ1-2, with 7 bases aligning to TRBD1. The CDR3 runs to 15 residues. Trimming removed 2 bases from V and 4 bases from J; junction bases left unmatched: 7. Germline CDR1 and CDR2: LGHDT and YNNKEL (reference sequence). The CDR3 DNA reads as TGTGCCAGCAGCCAACATCAACAGGGGTCCTATGGCTACACCTTC. Its translation: CASSQHQQGSYGYTF.

The CDR3 loop is CASSLYGGGVPQETQYF. DNA of the CDR3: TGCGCCAGCAGCTTGTATGGCGGCGGAGTACCCCAGGAGACCCAGTACTTC. The gene calls are TRBV5-1 and TRBJ2-5, with D unresolved. Germline V CDR1 and CDR2: SGHRS, YFSETQ. V shed 1 base and J shed 5 bases, with 21 bases lying between them. This CDR3 has 17 amino acids. The full variable domain, completed using reference TRBV5-1 and TRBJ2-5, is KAGVTQTPRYLIKTRGQQVTLSCSPISGHRSVSWYQQTPGQGLQFLFEYFSETQRNKGNFPGRFSGRQFSNSRSEMNVSTLELGDSALYLCASSLYGGGVPQETQYFGPGTRLLVL.

The V and J genes are TRBV11-2 and TRBJ2-3; D perhaps matches TRBD2 (6 bases). The germline V gene has CDR1 SGHAT and CDR2 FQNNGV. The CDR3 loop spans 17 amino acids. The V end was cut by 5 bases, the J end by 0 bases, with 18 bases between. Here the CDR3 DNA reads TGTGCCAGCAGCCCCCCCACTAGCCGCTCTAGCACAGATACGCAGTATTTT. Its translation is CASSPPTSRSSTDTQYF.

The CDR3 reads CASSQGLAGWTQYF. CDR3 sequence (DNA): TGTGCCAGCAGCCAAGGACTAGCGGGCTGGACCCAGTACTTC. This chain connects TRBV3-1 (or the pseudogene TRBV3-2) to TRBJ2-5, with 10 bases lining up with TRBD2. CDR3 length: 14 residues. Trimming removed 1 base from V and 7 bases from J; junction bases left unmatched: 3. Per germline, CDR1 LGHDT and CDR2 YNNKEL (reference sequence).

This sequence joins TRBV28 and TRBJ2-7; 7 bases map to TRBD1. The CDR3 loop spans 16 amino acids. V shed 6 bases and J 3 bases; nucleotides not matched to a gene: 14. CDR1 is MDHEN, CDR2 SYDVKM, per germline. CDR3 DNA sequence: TGTGCCAGCAGCACCGTCGGCTTTAGGGGGCTCTACGAGCAGTACTTC. Its protein is CASSTVGFRGLYEQYF.